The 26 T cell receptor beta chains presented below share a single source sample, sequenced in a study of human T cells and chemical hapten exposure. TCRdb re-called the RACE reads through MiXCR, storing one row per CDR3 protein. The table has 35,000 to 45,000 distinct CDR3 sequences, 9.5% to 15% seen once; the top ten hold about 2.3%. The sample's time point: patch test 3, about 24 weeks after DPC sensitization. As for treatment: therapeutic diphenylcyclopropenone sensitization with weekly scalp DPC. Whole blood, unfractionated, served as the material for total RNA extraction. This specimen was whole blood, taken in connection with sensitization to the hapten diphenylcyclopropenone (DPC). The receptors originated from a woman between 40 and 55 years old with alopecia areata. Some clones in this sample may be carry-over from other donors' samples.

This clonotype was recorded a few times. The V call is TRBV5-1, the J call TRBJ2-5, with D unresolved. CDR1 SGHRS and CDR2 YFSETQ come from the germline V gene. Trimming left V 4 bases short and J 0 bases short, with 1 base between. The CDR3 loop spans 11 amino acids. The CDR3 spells CASSDQETQYF. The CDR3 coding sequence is TGCGCCAGCAGCGACCAAGAGACCCAGTACTTC.

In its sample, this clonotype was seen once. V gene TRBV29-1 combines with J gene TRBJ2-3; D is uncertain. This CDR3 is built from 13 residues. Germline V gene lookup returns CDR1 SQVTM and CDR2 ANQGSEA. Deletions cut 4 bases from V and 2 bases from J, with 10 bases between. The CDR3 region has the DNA TGCAGCGTTGCCTCCAACCCCACAGATACGCAGTATTTT. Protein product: CSVASNPTDTQYF.

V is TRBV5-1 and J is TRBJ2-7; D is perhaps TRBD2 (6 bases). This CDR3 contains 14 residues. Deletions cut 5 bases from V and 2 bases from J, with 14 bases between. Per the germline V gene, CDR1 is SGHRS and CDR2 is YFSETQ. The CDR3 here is CASRARGSPYEQYF. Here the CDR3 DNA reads TGCGCCAGCAGGGCCCGGGGGTCCCCCTACGAGCAGTACTTC. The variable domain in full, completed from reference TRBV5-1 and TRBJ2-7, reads KAGVTQTPRYLIKTRGQQVTLSCSPISGHRSVSWYQQTPGQGLQFLFEYFSETQRNKGNFPGRFSGRQFSNSRSEMNVSTLELGDSALYLCASRARGSPYEQYFGPGTRLTVT.

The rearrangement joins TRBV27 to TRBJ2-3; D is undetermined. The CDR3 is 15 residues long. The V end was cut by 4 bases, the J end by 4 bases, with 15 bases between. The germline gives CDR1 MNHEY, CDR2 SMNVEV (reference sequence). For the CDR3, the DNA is TGTGCCAGCAGTTCATCCCGGCTGGCCGCAGATACGCAGTATTTT. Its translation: CASSSSRLAADTQYF.

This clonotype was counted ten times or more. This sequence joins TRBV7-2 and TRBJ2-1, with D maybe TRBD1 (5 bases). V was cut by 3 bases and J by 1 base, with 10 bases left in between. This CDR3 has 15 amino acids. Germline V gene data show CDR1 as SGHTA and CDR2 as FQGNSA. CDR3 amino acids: CASSLAKGSYNEQFF. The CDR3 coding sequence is TGTGCCAGCAGCTTGGCTAAGGGGTCCTACAATGAGCAGTTCTTC.

The CDR3 region is CASSGTYNEQFF. The CDR3 nucleotides are TGCGCCAGCAGTGGTACCTACAATGAGCAGTTCTTC. This chain joins TRBV10-2 and TRBJ2-1; D not certain. The V and J ends lost 4 bases and 2 bases respectively, with 3 bases between them. The length of the CDR3 is 12 residues. Germline V CDR1 and CDR2: WSHSY, SAAADI.

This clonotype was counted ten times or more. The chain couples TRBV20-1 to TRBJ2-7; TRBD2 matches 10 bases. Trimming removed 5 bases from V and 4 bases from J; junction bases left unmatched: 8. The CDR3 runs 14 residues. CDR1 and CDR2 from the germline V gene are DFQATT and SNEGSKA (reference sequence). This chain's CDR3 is CSAPFSGRKYEQYF. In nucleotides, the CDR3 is TGCAGTGCTCCCTTTAGCGGGAGGAAGTACGAGCAGTACTTC.

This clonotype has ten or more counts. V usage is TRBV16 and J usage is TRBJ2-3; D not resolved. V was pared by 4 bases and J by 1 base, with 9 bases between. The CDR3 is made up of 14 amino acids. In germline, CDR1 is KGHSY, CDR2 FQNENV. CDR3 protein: CASSPLSGTDTQYF. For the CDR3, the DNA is TGTGCCAGCAGCCCGCTTTCCGGCACAGATACGCAGTATTTT. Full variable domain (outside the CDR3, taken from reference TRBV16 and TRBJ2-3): GEEVAQTPKHLVRGEGQKAKLYCAPIKGHSYVFWYQQVLKNEFKFLISFQNENVFDETGMPKERFSAKCLPNSPCSLEIQATKLEDSAVYFCASSPLSGTDTQYFGPGTRLTVL.

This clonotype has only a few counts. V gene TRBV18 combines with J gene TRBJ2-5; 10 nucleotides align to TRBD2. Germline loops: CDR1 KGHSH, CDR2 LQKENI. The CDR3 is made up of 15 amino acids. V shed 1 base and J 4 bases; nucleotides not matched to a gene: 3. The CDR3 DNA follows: TGTGCCAGCTCACCACGGCTAGCGGGAGCAGAGACCCAGTACTTC. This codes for CASSPRLAGAETQYF.

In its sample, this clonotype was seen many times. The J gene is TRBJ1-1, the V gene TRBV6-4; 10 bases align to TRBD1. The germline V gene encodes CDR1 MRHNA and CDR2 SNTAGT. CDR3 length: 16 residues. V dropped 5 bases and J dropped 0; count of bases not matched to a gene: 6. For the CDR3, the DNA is TGTGCCAGCAGTCCTAGACAGGGGGCAATGAACACTGAAGCTTTCTTT. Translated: CASSPRQGAMNTEAFF.

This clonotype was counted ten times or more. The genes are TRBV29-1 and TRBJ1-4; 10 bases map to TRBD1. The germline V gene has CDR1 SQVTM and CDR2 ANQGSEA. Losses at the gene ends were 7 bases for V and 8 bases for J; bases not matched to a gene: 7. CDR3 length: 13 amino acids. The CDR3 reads CSAWTGGAEKLFF. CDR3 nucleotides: TGCAGCGCCTGGACAGGGGGGGCAGAAAAACTGTTTTTT.

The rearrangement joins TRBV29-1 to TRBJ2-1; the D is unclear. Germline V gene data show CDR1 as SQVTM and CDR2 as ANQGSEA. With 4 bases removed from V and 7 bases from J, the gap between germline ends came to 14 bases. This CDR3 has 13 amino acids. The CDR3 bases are TGCAGCGTTGCCCAGACTGAAGGGAATGAGCAGTTCTTC. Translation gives CSVAQTEGNEQFF.

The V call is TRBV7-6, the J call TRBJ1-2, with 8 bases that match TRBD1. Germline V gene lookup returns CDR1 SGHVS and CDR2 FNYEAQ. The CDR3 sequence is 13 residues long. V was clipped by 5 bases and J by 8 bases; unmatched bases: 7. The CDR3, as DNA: TGTGCCAGCAGCCCGACAGGGGAGGGCGGCTACACCTTC. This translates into CASSPTGEGGYTF.

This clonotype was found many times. CDR3 region: CASSLGLAGANGELFF. CDR3 nucleotide sequence: TGTGCCAGCAGCCTCGGACTAGCGGGAGCGAACGGGGAGCTGTTTTTT. This chain connects TRBV5-4 to TRBJ2-2; TRBD2 matches at 13 bases. The CDR3 spans 16 residues. Germline trimming cut 4 bases from V and 7 bases from J; bases unmatched to any gene: 7. Germline V CDR1 and CDR2: SGHNT, YYREEE (reference sequence).

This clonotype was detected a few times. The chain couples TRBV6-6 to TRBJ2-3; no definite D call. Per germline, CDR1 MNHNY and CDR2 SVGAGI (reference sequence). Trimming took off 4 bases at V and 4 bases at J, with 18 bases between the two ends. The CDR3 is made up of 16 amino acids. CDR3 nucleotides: TGTGCCAGCAGTTGGGCCACTTCTGACCCGCCAGATACGCAGTATTTT. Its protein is CASSWATSDPPDTQYF.

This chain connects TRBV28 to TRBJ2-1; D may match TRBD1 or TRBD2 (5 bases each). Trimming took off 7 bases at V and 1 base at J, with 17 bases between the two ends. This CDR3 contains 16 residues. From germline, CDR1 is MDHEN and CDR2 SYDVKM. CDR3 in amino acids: CASTSLGTQSYNEQFF. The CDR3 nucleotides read TGTGCCAGCACCTCACTAGGGACCCAATCCTACAATGAGCAGTTCTTC.

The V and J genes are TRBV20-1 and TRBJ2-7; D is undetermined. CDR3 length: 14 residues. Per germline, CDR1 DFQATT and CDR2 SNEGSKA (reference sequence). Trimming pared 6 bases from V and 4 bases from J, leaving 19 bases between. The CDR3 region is CSAPSGPARYEQYF. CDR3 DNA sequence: TGCAGTGCCCCCTCTGGGCCAGCGCGATACGAGCAGTACTTC.

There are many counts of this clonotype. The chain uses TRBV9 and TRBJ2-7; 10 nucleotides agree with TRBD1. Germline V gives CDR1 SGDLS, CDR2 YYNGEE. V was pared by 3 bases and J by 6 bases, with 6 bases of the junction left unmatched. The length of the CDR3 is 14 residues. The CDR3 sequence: CASSDRDRGGEQYF. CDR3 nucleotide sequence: TGTGCCAGCAGCGACCGGGACAGGGGAGGCGAGCAGTACTTC.

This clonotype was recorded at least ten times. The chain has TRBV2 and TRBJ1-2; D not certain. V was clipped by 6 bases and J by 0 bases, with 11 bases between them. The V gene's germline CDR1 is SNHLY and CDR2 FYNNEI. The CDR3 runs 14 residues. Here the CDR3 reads CASREGTANYGYTF. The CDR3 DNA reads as TGTGCCAGCAGGGAGGGTACGGCTAACTATGGCTACACCTTC.

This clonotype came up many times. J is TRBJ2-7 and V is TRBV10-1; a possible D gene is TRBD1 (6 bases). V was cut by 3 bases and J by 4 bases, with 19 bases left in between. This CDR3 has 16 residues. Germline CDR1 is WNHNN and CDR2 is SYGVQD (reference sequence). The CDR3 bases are TGCGCCAGCAGTGATCGTCTACAGGGAATTGGGTACGAGCAGTACTTC. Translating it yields CASSDRLQGIGYEQYF.

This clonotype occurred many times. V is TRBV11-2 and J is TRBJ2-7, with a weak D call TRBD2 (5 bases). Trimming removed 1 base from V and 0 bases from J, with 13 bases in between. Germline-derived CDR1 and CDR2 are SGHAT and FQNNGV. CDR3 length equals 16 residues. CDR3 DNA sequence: TGTGCCAGCAGCTTAGGCATAGGGCGGGTCTCCTACGAGCAGTACTTC. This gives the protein CASSLGIGRVSYEQYF.

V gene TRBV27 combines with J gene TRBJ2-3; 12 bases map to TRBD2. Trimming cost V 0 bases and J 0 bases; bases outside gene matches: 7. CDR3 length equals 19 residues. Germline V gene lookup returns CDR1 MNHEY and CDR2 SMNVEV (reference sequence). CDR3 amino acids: CASSLSTSGGSTSTDTQYF. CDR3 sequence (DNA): TGTGCCAGCAGTTTATCAACTAGCGGGGGGTCGACTAGCACAGATACGCAGTATTTT.

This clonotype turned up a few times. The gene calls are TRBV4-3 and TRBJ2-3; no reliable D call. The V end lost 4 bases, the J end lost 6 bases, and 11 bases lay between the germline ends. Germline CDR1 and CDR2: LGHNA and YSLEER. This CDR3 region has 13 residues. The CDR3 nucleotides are TGCGCCAGCAGCCCTAGAAGACCCGATACGCAGTATTTT. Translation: CASSPRRPDTQYF.

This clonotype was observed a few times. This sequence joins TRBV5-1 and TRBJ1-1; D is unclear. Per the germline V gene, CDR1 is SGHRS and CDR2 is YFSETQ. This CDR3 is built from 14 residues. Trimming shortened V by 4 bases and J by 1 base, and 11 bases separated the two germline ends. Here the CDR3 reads CASSLEVANTEAFF. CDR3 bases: TGCGCCAGCAGCCTGGAGGTGGCGAACACTGAAGCTTTCTTT.

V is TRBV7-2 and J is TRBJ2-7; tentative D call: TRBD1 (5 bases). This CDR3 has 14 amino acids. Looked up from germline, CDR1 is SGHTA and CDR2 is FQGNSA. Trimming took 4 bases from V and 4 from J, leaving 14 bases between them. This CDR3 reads CASSSPNQGYEQYF. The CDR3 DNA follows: TGTGCCAGCAGCTCCCCGAACCAGGGTTACGAGCAGTACTTC.

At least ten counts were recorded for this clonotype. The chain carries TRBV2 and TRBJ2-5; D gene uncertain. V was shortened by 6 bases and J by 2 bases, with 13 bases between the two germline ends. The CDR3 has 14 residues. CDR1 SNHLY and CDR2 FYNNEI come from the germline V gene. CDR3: CASRRVGRQETQYF. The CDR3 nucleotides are TGTGCCAGCAGAAGGGTGGGCCGGCAAGAGACCCAGTACTTC.